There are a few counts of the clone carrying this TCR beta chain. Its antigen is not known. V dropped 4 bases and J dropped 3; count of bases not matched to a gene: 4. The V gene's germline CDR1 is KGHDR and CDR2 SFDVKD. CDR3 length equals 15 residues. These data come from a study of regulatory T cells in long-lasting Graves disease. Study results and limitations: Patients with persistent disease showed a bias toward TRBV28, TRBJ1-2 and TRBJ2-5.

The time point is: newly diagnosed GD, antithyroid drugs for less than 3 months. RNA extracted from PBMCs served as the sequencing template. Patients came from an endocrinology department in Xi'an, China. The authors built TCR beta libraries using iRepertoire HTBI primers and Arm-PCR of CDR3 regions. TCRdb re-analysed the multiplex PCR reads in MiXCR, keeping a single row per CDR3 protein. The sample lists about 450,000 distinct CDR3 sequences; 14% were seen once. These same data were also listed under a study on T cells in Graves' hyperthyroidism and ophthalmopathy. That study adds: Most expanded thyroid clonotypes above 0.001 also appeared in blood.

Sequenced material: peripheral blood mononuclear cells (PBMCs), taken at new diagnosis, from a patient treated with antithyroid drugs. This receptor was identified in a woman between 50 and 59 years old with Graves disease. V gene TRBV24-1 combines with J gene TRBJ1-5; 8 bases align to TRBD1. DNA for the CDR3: TGTGCCACCAGTGACCCGACAGGGGTCAATCAGCCCCAGCATTTT. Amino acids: CATSDPTGVNQPQHF.